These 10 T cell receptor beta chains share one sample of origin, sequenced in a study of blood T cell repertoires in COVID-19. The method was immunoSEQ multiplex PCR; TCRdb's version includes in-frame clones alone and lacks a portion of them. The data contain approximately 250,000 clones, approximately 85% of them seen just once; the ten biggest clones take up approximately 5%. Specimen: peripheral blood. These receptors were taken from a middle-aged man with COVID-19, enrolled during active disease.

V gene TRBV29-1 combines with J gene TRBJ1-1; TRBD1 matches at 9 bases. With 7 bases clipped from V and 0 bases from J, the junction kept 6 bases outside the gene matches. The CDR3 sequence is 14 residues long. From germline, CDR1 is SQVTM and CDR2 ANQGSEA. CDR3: CSAGQGTMNTEAFF. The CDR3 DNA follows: TGCAGCGCTGGACAGGGGACTATGAACACTGAAGCTTTCTTT.

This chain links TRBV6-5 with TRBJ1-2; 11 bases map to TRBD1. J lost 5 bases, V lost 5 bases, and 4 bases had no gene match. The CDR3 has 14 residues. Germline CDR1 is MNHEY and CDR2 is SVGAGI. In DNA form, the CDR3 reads TGTGCCAGCAGTAGGGACAGGGGGTTTTATGGCTACACCTTC. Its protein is CASSRDRGFYGYTF.

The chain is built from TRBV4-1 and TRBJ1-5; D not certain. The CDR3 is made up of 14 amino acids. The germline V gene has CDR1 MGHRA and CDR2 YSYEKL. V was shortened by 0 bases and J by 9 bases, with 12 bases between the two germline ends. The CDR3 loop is CASSQEEGPRPQHF. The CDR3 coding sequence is TGCGCCAGCAGCCAAGAGGAGGGTCCCCGGCCCCAGCATTTT.

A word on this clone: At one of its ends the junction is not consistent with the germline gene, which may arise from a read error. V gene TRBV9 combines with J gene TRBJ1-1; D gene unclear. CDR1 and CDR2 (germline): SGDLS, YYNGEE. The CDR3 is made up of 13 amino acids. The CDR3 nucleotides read TGTGCCAGCAGCGTAGTCAGGAACTCTGAAGCTTTCTTT. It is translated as CASSVVRNSEAFF.

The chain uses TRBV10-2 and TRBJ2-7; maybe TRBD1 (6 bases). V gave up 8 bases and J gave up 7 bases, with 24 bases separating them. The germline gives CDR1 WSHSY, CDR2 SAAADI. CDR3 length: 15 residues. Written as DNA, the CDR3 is TGCGCCAGCTACGGGTTACAGGGTGGTTTGGGGGAGCAGTACTTC. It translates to CASYGLQGGLGEQYF.

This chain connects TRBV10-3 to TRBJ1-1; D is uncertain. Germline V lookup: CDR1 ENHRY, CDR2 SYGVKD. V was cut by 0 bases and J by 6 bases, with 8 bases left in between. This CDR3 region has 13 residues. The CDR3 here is CAISESGSSEAFF. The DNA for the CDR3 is TGTGCCATCAGTGAGTCCGGGTCCTCTGAAGCTTTCTTT.

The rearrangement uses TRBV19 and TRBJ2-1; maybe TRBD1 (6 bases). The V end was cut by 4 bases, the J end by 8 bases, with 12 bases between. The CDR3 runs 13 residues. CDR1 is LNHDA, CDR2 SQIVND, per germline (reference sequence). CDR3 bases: TGTGCCAGTAGTAGCAGACCAGGGGATGAGCAGTTCTTC. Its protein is CASSSRPGDEQFF.

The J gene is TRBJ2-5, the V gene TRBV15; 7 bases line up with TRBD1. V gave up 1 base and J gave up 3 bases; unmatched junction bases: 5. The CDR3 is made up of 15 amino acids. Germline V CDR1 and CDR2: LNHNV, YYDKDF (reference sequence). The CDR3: CATSRALGTEETQYF. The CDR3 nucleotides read TGTGCCACCAGCAGAGCCCTCGGGACAGAAGAGACCCAGTACTTC.

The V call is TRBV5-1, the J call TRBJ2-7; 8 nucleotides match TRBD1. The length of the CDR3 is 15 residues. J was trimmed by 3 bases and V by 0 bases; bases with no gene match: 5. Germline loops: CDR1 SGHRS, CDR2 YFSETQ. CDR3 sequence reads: CASSLEGRGLYEQYF. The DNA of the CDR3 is TGCGCCAGCAGCTTGGAGGGCAGGGGGCTCTACGAGCAGTACTTC. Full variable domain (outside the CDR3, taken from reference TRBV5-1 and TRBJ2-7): KAGVTQTPRYLIKTRGQQVTLSCSPISGHRSVSWYQQTPGQGLQFLFEYFSETQRNKGNFPGRFSGRQFSNSRSEMNVSTLELGDSALYLCASSLEGRGLYEQYFGPGTRLTVT.

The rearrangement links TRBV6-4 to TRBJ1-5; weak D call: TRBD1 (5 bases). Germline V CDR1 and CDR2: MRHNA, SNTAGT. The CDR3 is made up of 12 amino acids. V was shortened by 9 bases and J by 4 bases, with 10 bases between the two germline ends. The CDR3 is CARLEGNQPQHF. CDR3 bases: TGTGCCAGACTGGAGGGGAATCAGCCCCAGCATTTT.